This T cell receptor beta chain was identified during a study of T cells in localized non-small cell lung cancer. V lost 3 bases and J 5 bases, leaving 3 bases between the germline ends. The germline V gene has CDR1 MNHEY and CDR2 SMNVEV (reference sequence). This CDR3 has 11 residues. Using immunoSEQ multiplex PCR, the repertoire was profiled, and TCRdb retains in-frame clones only, with some absent. The sample includes some 39,000 clones, roughly 85% of them seen just once. A word on this clone: The antigen is not known.

The study, taken as a whole, reports: The study found T cell clonality highest in uninvolved adjacent lung, above tumor. Higher T cell density in the blood was associated with longer overall survival, whereas higher adjacent-lung clonality associated with shorter survival. Adjacent lung tissue had a median around 57 of the top 100 clones found in the tumor.

This TCR was recovered from a male donor older than 55 with stage II lung adenocarcinoma. The genes are TRBV27 and TRBJ2-3, with D uncertain. The material was peripheral blood mononuclear cells, obtained before any cancer treatment. The CDR3 region is CASSLGDTQYF. CDR3 DNA: TGTGCCAGCAGTTTGGGAGATACGCAGTATTTT.